This T cell receptor (beta chain) is from a study of T-cell memory formation after mild COVID-19. About this clonotype: The antigen is unknown.

Via MiXCR, TCRdb re-called the 5' RACE reads, giving one row per CDR3 protein. The data show roughly 310,000 distinct CDR3 sequences, with about a sixth seen just once and 20% to 25% held by the top ten. Whole-study findings and limits: Nothing confirmed that second-wave clones peaking on day 37 were specific for SARS-CoV-2.

V gave up 5 bases and J gave up 6 bases, with 14 bases separating them. This CDR3 contains 14 residues. Germline CDR1 MNHEY, CDR2 SVGAGI. This chain connects TRBV6-5 to TRBJ2-1, with D maybe TRBD1 (6 bases). The sample taken for sequencing was PBMCs or a T cell subset sorted from them (not recorded which). The TCR comes from a man aged 18 to 30 who had mild COVID-19 (a few samples of this study predate the infection). Cell type and time point are not known. The CDR3 nucleotides read TGTGCCAGCAGTCAACAGGGCCGCGGCAATGAGCAGTTCTTC. Its protein product is CASSQQGRGNEQFF.